Following are 13 T cell receptor beta chains from one sample sequenced in a study of T-cell reconstitution after alpha-beta-depleted transplantation in children. Study-wide results and limits: Expanded clones from the graft, numbering several hundred, reportedly supplied alpha-beta T cells about two months after transplant.

Which antigens these TCRs recognize remains unknown. Unique molecular identifiers were incorporated when the TCRbeta library was constructed. A single record per CDR3 protein comes from TCRdb applying MiXCR to the PCR reads. This sample has around 30,000 distinct CDR3 sequences; under 7.5% occur once, and the top ten carry about a quarter. This specimen consisted of peripheral blood, obtained 60 days after TCRalphabeta/CD19-depleted stem cell transplant. All receptors derive from a child younger than two who had a stem cell transplant for acute myeloid leukemia, so the T cells may come from the graft donor.

This clonotype was seen at least ten times. The CDR3 DNA follows: TGCGCCAGCAGCCAAGGACTAGCAGGGGAGCAGTTCTTC. Encoded protein: CASSQGLAGEQFF. The V and J genes are TRBV4-1 and TRBJ2-1, with 7 bases lining up with TRBD2. V lost 1 base, J lost 10 bases, and 4 bases stayed unmatched. CDR1 and CDR2 (germline): MGHRA, YSYEKL. The CDR3 spans 13 residues.

This clonotype was picked up many times. The chain carries TRBV7-9 and TRBJ2-5; 9 nucleotides match TRBD2. Per germline, CDR1 SEHNR and CDR2 FQNEAQ (reference sequence). Trimming cost V 3 bases and J 5 bases; bases outside gene matches: 13. CDR3 size: 17 residues. The CDR3: CASSFLGLAYEGETQYF. The DNA of the CDR3 is TGTGCCAGCAGCTTCCTAGGACTAGCGTATGAAGGGGAGACCCAGTACTTC.

This clonotype was seen many times. CDR3 sequence reads: CASSLGEGRREQYF. The CDR3 DNA follows: TGTGCCAGCAGCTTAGGTGAGGGGCGGAGAGAGCAGTACTTC. The chain recombines TRBV7-6 with TRBJ2-7, with D perhaps assigned TRBD1 or TRBD2 (5 bases each). Germline-derived CDR1 and CDR2 are SGHVS and FNYEAQ. The CDR3 spans 14 residues. The ends were cut back, 1 base at V and 7 bases at J, with 14 bases in the middle.

The table lists this clonotype with many counts. CDR3 residues: CASSPTWGDREETDTQYF. The CDR3 DNA reads TGTGCCAGCAGCCCAACATGGGGCGACAGGGAGGAAACAGATACGCAGTATTTT. The V and J genes are TRBV7-2 and TRBJ2-3, with D maybe TRBD1 (7 bases). Germline CDR1 SGHTA, CDR2 FQGNSA. The CDR3 spans 18 residues. Between the trimmed V and J ends, which lost 5 bases and 3 bases, there was a span of 24 bases.

By proportion, this clonotype is large. The V call is TRBV24-1, the J call TRBJ2-2, with D unclear. CDR1 KGHDR and CDR2 SFDVKD come from the germline V gene. CDR3 length: 15 amino acids. V lost 0 bases, J lost 2 bases, and 6 bases lay in between. The DNA for the CDR3 is TGTGCCACCAGTGATTTGCTACCAAACACCGGGGAGCTGTTTTTT. It specifies CATSDLLPNTGELFF.

This clonotype was detected ten times or more. This chain connects TRBV12-3 or TRBV12-4 to TRBJ2-7; maybe TRBD2 (5 bases). The CDR3 runs 12 residues. V lost 5 bases and J 0 bases, leaving 5 bases between the germline ends. The CDR3 coding sequence is TGTGCCAGCAGTCGGGGCTCCTACGAGCAGTACTTC. This codes for CASSRGSYEQYF.

This clonotype was recorded at least ten times. The J gene is TRBJ2-1, the V gene TRBV29-1, with 8 bases lining up with TRBD2. The V gene's germline CDR1 is SQVTM and CDR2 ANQGSEA. J lost 4 bases, V lost 0 bases, and 11 bases had no gene match. The length of the CDR3 is 17 residues. The CDR3 region has the DNA TGCAGCGTTGAAGAACGACGGGGGGGGAACACTTACAATGAGCAGTTCTTC. This encodes CSVEERRGGNTYNEQFF.

This clonotype has a handful of counts. The chain couples TRBV29-1 to TRBJ1-2, with a tentative D call TRBD1 (5 bases). CDR3 size: 16 residues. V shed 7 bases and J shed 8 bases, with 29 bases lying between them. CDR1 is SQVTM and CDR2 is ANQGSEA in the germline V gene. The CDR3, as DNA: TGCAGCGCCCCGGTGGAGGGACTCCCTGCAATTCTCGGCTACACCTTC. Residues: CSAPVEGLPAILGYTF.

This clonotype was detected ten times or more. The chain links TRBV12-3 or TRBV12-4 to TRBJ2-2; D unresolved. V gave up 5 bases and J gave up 2 bases, with 6 bases separating them. This CDR3 spans 13 amino acids. The CDR3 here is CASSSTNTGELFF. The DNA for the CDR3 is TGTGCCAGCAGTAGCACTAACACCGGGGAGCTGTTTTTT.

This clonotype was detected many times. The CDR3 loop reads CSARTGGLFELEAFF. CDR3 coding DNA: TGCAGTGCTCGTACAGGGGGCTTATTTGAACTTGAAGCTTTCTTT. The rearrangement joins TRBV20-1 to TRBJ1-1; the match to TRBD1 covers 9 bases. The CDR3 spans 15 residues. V trimming: 5 bases; J trimming: 7 bases; junction bases outside the gene matches: 14. CDR1 and CDR2 from the germline V gene are DFQATT and SNEGSKA (reference sequence).

This clonotype was seen a few times. DNA of the CDR3: TGTGCCACCGGGGGGGGGAAATCATATACGCAGTATTTT. Translating gives CATGGGKSYTQYF. The chain uses TRBV6-1 and TRBJ2-3, with 8 bases that match TRBD2. The CDR3 has 13 amino acids. After removal of 10 bases from V and 7 bases from J, the junction contained 10 bases not matched to a gene. Germline V lookup: CDR1 MNHNS, CDR2 SASEGT.

This clonotype has a count of ten or more. CDR3 amino acids: CASSQDRILSNSPLHF. In DNA form, the CDR3 reads TGTGCCAGCAGCCAAGACAGAATCCTATCCAATTCACCCCTCCACTTT. The chain employs TRBV3-1 and TRBJ1-6, with no clear D. Per the germline V gene, CDR1 is LGHDT and CDR2 is YNNKEL (reference sequence). The CDR3 is 16 amino acids. V was cut by 0 bases and J by 7 bases, with 13 bases left in between.

The gene calls are TRBV5-1 and TRBJ2-1; D gene unclear. V lost 2 bases to trimming and J lost 5 bases, with 8 bases between them. Germline loops: CDR1 SGHRS, CDR2 YFSETQ. The CDR3 runs 13 residues. CDR3 nucleotide sequence: TGCGCCAGCAGCTTAAGGCTAGACAATGAGCAGTTCTTC. Its translation: CASSLRLDNEQFF.